Given below is one TCR beta chain in context. The specificity of this receptor is unknown. The sample holds no much larger clone one base away, and base qualities are not on file. The data were obtained in a study of blood T cell repertoires in COVID-19 (TCRdb year 2020). About the study as a whole: The collaborator samples originated in the United States, Italy and Spain and spanned the acute and convalescent phases of COVID-19. Subjects who had been exposed to COVID-19, were actively infected with it, or had recovered from it provided the deeply sampled blood TCRbeta repertoires that made up the dataset. The material from the prospective study consisted of cDNA or gDNA derived from T cells, B-cell-depleted T cells, or PBMCs. Sample metadata almost always included a de-identified subject ID, COVID-19 status, age in years and sex. The repertoires were made available in a free public database intended to serve as a resource for research on the immune response to SARS-CoV-2. Where HLA class I and class II types were available, the types were taken from metadata supplied by the sample provider, not from assay-based typing. The samples were drawn from two sources: the first 160 participants of the ongoing ImmuneRACE study, and approximately 1,300 subjects contributed by 6 global collaborators. Broader findings and caveats from the paper: How much clinical and demographic metadata was included differed by source and by participant, and the metadata was provided uncurated.

Whole blood was collected in K2EDTA tubes by collaborating institutions according to the institutions' own protocols. For TCRbeta analysis, collaborators shipped samples in one of three forms: frozen whole blood, isolated PBMCs, or DNA extracted from either of those sample types. The immunoSEQ Assay, a bias-controlled multiplex PCR, was used to amplify TCRbeta CDR3 regions from genomic DNA. In the paper's pipeline: Nucleated cell counts per sample were estimated from amplification of reference gene primers within the assay. To quantify the absolute abundance of each unique TCRbeta CDR3 rearrangement, sequence reads were collapsed and filtered. Productive Simpson clonality was computed per sample as the square root of Simpson's diversity index over productive rearrangements. Held by TCRdb, this immuneACCESS table contains in-frame sequences only and omits some clones. Under half of the omission traces to an unresolved V gene where checked; the cause of the rest is unknown. The D gene and trimming were derived from the DNA, and the V and J assignments and clone size from that table. The sample contains 110,000 to 150,000 clones, around 83% of them found a single time. The top ten hold about a tenth of the sample.

The sample consisted of peripheral blood. The sequence was collected from a man between 60 and 75 years old with active or convalescent COVID-19.

The CDR3 sequence is CASSSPLAGVGNEQFF. DNA sequence: TGTGCCAGCAGCTCCCCACTAGCGGGGGTCGGCAATGAGCAGTTCTTC. The sequence is built from TRBV11-3 and TRBJ2-1, with 11 bases in between that match TRBD2. The CDR3 spans 16 residues, from the cysteine through the phenylalanine. The kept DNA is CDR3 alone, 48 bases in frame from the first base. The germline V gene gives CDR1 as SGHNT and CDR2 as YENEEA. V lost 4 bases and J lost 6 bases, and the count of bases not matched to a germline gene is 8.